This is a list of T cell receptor beta chains from one sample in a study of vaccination effects on CD4 cells after COVID-19. Generated by immunoSEQ multiplex PCR, the TCRdb table keeps only in-frame clones and is missing some. Of 71,000 or so clones listed, roughly 72% are singletons. Their antigen targets remain unknown. The starting material was CD4+ T cells from PBMCs cultured with HCoV-OC43 spike peptides, obtained before COVID-19 vaccination. All receptors come from a human donor who received a COVID-19 vaccine. CDR3s include the opening cysteine and the closing phenylalanine or tryptophan. D genes are given only for firm matches. Size is stated for part of the rows, as once, few or many counts, or as a class when the clone is expanded.

>TRBV3-1/TRBV3-2|TRBJ1-1|NA|NA
CASSHPPGRLNTEAFF
TGTGCCAGCAGCCATCCTCCGGGCAGATTGAACACTGAAGCTTTCTTT
>TRBV24-1|TRBJ1-3|NA|NA
CATSESTGAGNTIYF
TGTGCCACCAGTGAATCGACAGGTGCCGGAAACACCATATATTTT
>TRBV5-1|TRBJ2-1|TRBD1|NA
CASSPNTGVGLGNEQFF
TGCGCCAGCAGCCCCAATACAGGGGTGGGGCTGGGCAATGAGCAGTTCTTC
>TRBV21-1|TRBJ2-4|NA|NA
CASSKGGDYGKNIQYF
TGTGCCAGCAGCAAAGGGGGGGACTACGGCAAAAACATTCAGTACTTC
>TRBV6-5|TRBJ1-2|NA|NA
CASSYSVFGGVAGYTF
TGTGCCAGCAGTTACTCTGTGTTCGGCGGGGTAGCCGGCTACACCTTC
>TRBV2|TRBJ2-3|NA|NA
CASSVQGPTDTQYF
TGTGCCAGCAGTGTACAGGGTCCCACAGATACGCAGTATTTT
>TRBV23-1|TRBJ2-2|NA|NA
CASNGQGGTGELFF
TGCGCCAGCAACGGGCAGGGGGGGACCGGGGAGCTGTTTTTT
>TRBV5-4|TRBJ1-5|NA|NA
CASSLGGLNSNQPQHF
TGTGCCAGCAGCTTGGGGGGGCTTAATAGCAATCAGCCCCAGCATTTT
>TRBV5-1|TRBJ2-5|TRBD2|NA
CASSVTGTSGGHQETQYF
TGCGCCAGCAGCGTTACCGGGACTAGCGGGGGGCACCAAGAGACCCAGTACTTC
>TRBV11-2|TRBJ2-3|NA|NA
CASGRASFNTDTQYF
TGTGCCAGCGGAAGGGCTAGCTTCAACACAGATACGCAGTATTTT
>TRBV6-1|TRBJ1-2|NA|NA
CASSEGTWGYTF
TGTGCCAGCAGTGAGGGGACCTGGGGCTACACCTTC
>TRBV19|TRBJ1-1|TRBD1|once
CASSGPGTANTEAFF
TGTGCCAGTAGTGGCCCCGGGACAGCGAACACTGAAGCTTTCTTT
>TRBV18|TRBJ2-3|TRBD2|NA
CASSPGLAGGEGTDTQYF
TGTGCCAGCTCTCCAGGACTAGCGGGGGGTGAGGGCACAGATACGCAGTATTTT
>TRBV5-1|TRBJ2-2|NA|few
CASSLVPGGRVGELFF
TGCGCCAGCAGCTTGGTTCCCGGGGGTCGGGTCGGGGAGCTGTTTTTT
>TRBV9|TRBJ2-1|TRBD2|NA
CASSILTGGDEQFF
TGTGCCAGCAGCATACTAACTGGGGGGGATGAGCAGTTCTTC
>TRBV13|TRBJ2-3|NA|NA
CASSFSLDGGGPDTQYF
TGTGCCAGCAGCTTTTCCCTTGATGGCGGGGGCCCAGATACGCAGTATTTT
>TRBV7-2|TRBJ2-1|NA|NA
CASSPRISLYNEQFF
TGTGCCAGCAGCCCCAGGATCAGCCTCTACAATGAGCAGTTCTTC
>TRBV7-2|TRBJ2-3|NA|NA
CASSFVRGRGTDTQYF
TGTGCCAGCAGCTTTGTACGGGGAAGGGGCACAGATACGCAGTATTTT
>TRBV2|TRBJ2-3|NA|NA
CASSSRLWTDTQYF
TGTGCCAGCAGTTCTAGACTGTGGACAGATACGCAGTATTTT
>TRBV6-5|TRBJ1-2|NA|few
CASSPEPGSVYGYTF
TGTGCCAGCAGTCCCGAACCGGGCTCCGTCTATGGCTACACCTTC
>TRBV30|TRBJ2-3|NA|once
CAWSVAGTSTDTQYF
TGTGCCTGGAGTGTAGCTGGGACTAGCACAGATACGCAGTATTTT
>TRBV5-1|TRBJ1-2|NA|once
CASRPDLTSSYGYTF
TGCGCCAGCAGACCGGATTTGACATCTTCTTATGGCTACACCTTC
>TRBV12-5|TRBJ2-3|NA|NA
CASGLVPDGHTSTDTQYF
TGTGCTAGTGGTTTAGTCCCCGACGGCCATACTAGCACAGATACGCAGTATTTT
>TRBV3-1/TRBV3-2|TRBJ2-3|TRBD1|few
CASSARTGTDTQYF
TGTGCCAGCAGCGCCCGGACAGGGACAGATACGCAGTATTTT
>TRBV6-6|TRBJ2-5|TRBD1|NA
CASSWGQETQYF
TGTGCCAGCAGTTGGGGACAGGAGACCCAGTACTTC
>TRBV10-3|TRBJ2-3|TRBD2|NA
CAISVVLLAGGQNDTDTQYF
TGTGCCATCAGTGTGGTCCTCCTAGCGGGGGGGCAGAACGACACAGATACGCAGTATTTT
>TRBV3-1/TRBV3-2|TRBJ2-5|NA|NA
CASSQDSTAGGYQYF
TGTGCCAGCAGCCAAGATTCTACCGCGGGCGGGTATCAGTACTTC
>TRBV30|TRBJ1-1|NA|NA
CAWSVSKGGAFF
TGTGCCTGGAGTGTAAGTAAAGGAGGAGCTTTCTTT
>TRBV19|TRBJ1-5|NA|few
CASSIGGRNGRPQHF
TGTGCCAGTAGTATAGGGGGCAGGAACGGACGGCCCCAGCATTTT
>TRBV10-2|TRBJ1-2|NA|NA
CASTGTQGNYGYTF
TGCGCCAGCACGGGCACCCAAGGCAACTATGGCTACACCTTC
>TRBV6-6|TRBJ1-5|NA|NA
CASSLQERPQHF
TGTGCCAGCAGTTTACAGGAACGGCCCCAGCATTTT
>TRBV6-5|TRBJ2-3|TRBD1|NA
CASSSWTGTDTQYF
TGTGCCAGCAGTTCTTGGACAGGGACAGATACGCAGTATTTT
>TRBV5-1|TRBJ2-5|TRBD1|NA
CASSLEYPDRVQETQYF
TGCGCCAGCAGCTTGGAATACCCGGACAGGGTCCAAGAGACCCAGTACTTC
>TRBV7-2|TRBJ2-3|TRBD1|NA
CASSYTQGEDTQYF
TGTGCCAGCAGCTATACTCAGGGGGAAGATACGCAGTATTTT
>TRBV29-1|TRBJ1-4|TRBD1|NA
CSAVAQGAPEKLFF
TGCAGCGCCGTGGCACAGGGGGCGCCTGAAAAACTGTTTTTT
>TRBV19|TRBJ2-5|NA|NA
CASSISLGETQYF
TGTGCCAGTAGTATAAGTCTAGGGGAGACCCAGTACTTC
>TRBV30|TRBJ1-2|NA|few
CAWSVSHTTNYGYTF
TGTGCCTGGAGTGTTTCCCATACCACTAACTATGGCTACACCTTC
>TRBV2|TRBJ2-3|NA|NA
CASSYPGGGSTDTQYF
TGTGCCAGCAGTTACCCTGGAGGCGGTAGCACAGATACGCAGTATTTT
>TRBV6-6|TRBJ2-3|TRBD1|NA
CASSPRQGRGTDTQYF
TGTGCCAGCAGTCCCCGACAGGGGCGAGGAACAGATACGCAGTATTTT
>TRBV4-1|TRBJ1-3|TRBD1|few
CASSQFRGGAYTIYF
TGCGCCAGCAGCCAATTCCGAGGGGGCGCCTACACCATATATTTT
>TRBV6-6|TRBJ2-4|TRBD2|NA
CASSPTVGQRGDRSAKNIQYF
TGTGCCAGCAGTCCAACCGTGGGTCAGCGGGGGGACCGGTCAGCCAAAAACATTCAGTACTTC
>TRBV2|TRBJ1-4|NA|NA
CASSPGWGEKLFF
TGTGCCAGCAGTCCAGGGTGGGGTGAAAAACTGTTTTTT
>TRBV7-3|TRBJ2-3|TRBD2|NA
CASTRGGAIGDTQYF
TGTGCCAGCACCCGCGGGGGGGCCATCGGAGATACGCAGTATTTT
>TRBV6-6|TRBJ1-2|NA|NA
CASSPGNYGYTF
TGTGCCAGCAGTCCGGGGAACTATGGCTACACCTTC
>TRBV5-1|TRBJ2-6|NA|NA
CASSLEPGHNSGANVLTF
TGCGCCAGCAGCTTGGAACCGGGACACAACTCTGGGGCCAACGTCCTGACTTTC
>TRBV14|TRBJ2-3|NA|once
CASSHYRARTDTQYF
TGTGCCAGCAGCCATTACAGGGCCCGCACAGATACGCAGTATTTT
>TRBV5-1|TRBJ1-2|NA|NA
CASSETPGETNYGYTF
TGCGCCAGCAGCGAAACCCCTGGGGAGACTAACTATGGCTACACCTTC
>TRBV6-5|TRBJ2-2|NA|few
CASSSYTGELFF
TGTGCCAGCAGTTCCTACACCGGGGAGCTGTTTTTT
>TRBV6-2/TRBV6-3|TRBJ1-5|NA|few
CASSYLLSNQPQHF
TGTGCCAGCAGTTACTTACTTAGCAATCAGCCCCAGCATTTT
>TRBV5-5|TRBJ2-3|NA|NA
CASSLALAGTSTDTQYF
TGTGCCAGCAGCCTGGCTCTTGCGGGAACAAGCACAGATACGCAGTATTTT
>TRBV6-5|TRBJ1-1|TRBD1|NA
CASSDRGLNTEAFF
TGTGCCAGCAGCGACAGGGGGCTCAACACTGAAGCTTTCTTT
>TRBV5-4|TRBJ2-2|NA|few
CASSLEGPRELFF
TGTGCCAGCAGCTTGGAAGGACCGCGGGAGCTGTTTTTT